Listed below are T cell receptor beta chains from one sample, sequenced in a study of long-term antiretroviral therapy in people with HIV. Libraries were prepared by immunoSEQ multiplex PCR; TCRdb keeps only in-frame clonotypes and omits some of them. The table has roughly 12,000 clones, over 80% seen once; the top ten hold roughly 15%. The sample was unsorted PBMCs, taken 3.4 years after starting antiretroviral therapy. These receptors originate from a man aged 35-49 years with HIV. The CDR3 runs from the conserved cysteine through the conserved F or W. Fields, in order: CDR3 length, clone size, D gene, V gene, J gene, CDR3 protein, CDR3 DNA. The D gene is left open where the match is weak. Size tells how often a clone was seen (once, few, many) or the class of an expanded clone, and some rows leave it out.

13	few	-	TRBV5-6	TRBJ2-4	CASSLWGENIQYF	TGTGCCAGCAGCTTGTGGGGCGAGAACATTCAGTACTTC
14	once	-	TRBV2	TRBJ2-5	CASSVWGRWETQYF	TGTGCCAGCAGTGTCTGGGGCAGATGGGAGACCCAGTACTTC
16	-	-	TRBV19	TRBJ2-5	CASSTPTSINQETQYF	TGTGCCAGTAGTACACCGACTAGTATTAACCAAGAGACCCAGTACTTC
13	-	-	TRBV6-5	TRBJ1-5	CASGPQLHQPQHF	TGTGCCAGCGGCCCCCAGCTTCATCAGCCCCAGCATTTT
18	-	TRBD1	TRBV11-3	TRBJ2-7	CASSLVPGTAESSYEQYF	TGTGCCAGCAGCTTAGTGCCCGGGACAGCCGAGAGCTCCTACGAGCAGTACTTC
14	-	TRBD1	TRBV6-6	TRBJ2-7	CASREQGAIYEQYF	TGTGCCAGCAGGGAACAGGGGGCAATATACGAGCAGTACTTC
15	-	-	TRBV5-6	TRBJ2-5	CASSLVQGIMETQYF	TGTGCCAGCAGCTTGGTGCAGGGTATCATGGAGACCCAGTACTTC
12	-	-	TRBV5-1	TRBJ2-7	CASSPNTYEQYF	TGCGCCAGCAGCCCGAACACCTACGAGCAGTACTTC
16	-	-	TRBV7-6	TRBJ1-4	CASSLWGPQVNEKLFF	TGTGCCAGCAGCTTATGGGGGCCACAAGTTAATGAAAAACTGTTTTTT
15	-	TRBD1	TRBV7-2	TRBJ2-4	CASTKSGTGKNIQYF	TGTGCCAGCACCAAATCCGGGACAGGCAAAAACATTCAGTACTTC
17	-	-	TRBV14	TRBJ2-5	CASSLNFDRSYQETQYF	TGTGCCAGCAGCCTAAACTTCGACAGATCCTACCAAGAGACCCAGTACTTC
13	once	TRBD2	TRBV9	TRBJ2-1	CASSLGLVNEQFF	TGTGCCAGCAGCCTCGGACTAGTGAATGAGCAGTTCTTC
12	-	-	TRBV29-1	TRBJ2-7	CSVESVGYEQYF	TGCAGCGTTGAATCCGTGGGGTATGAGCAGTACTTC
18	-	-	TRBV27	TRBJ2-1	CASSSQTGTGTRLLEQFF	TGTGCCAGCAGTTCCCAGACAGGGACAGGGACTAGACTTCTTGAGCAGTTCTTC
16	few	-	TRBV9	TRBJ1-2	CASSVEGGGYGYGYTF	TGTGCCAGCAGCGTAGAGGGAGGGGGATACGGCTATGGCTACACCTTC
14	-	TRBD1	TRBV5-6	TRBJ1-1	CASSSRDSWSEAFF	TGTGCCAGCAGCAGTCGGGACAGCTGGTCTGAAGCTTTCTTT
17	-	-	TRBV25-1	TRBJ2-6	CASSDRTRGTGANVLTF	TGTGCCAGCAGTGACCGGACCCGGGGAACTGGGGCCAACGTCCTGACTTTC
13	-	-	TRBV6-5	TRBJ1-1	CASTNYGKGWAFF	TGTGCCAGCACCAACTATGGGAAGGGTTGGGCCTTTTTT
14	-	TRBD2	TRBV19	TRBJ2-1	CASSLQFLAGGQFF	TGTGCCAGTAGTCTACAATTTCTAGCGGGAGGCCAGTTCTTC
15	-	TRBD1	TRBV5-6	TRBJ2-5	CASSLDRGYQETQYF	TGTGCCAGCAGCCTGGACAGGGGGTACCAAGAGACCCAGTACTTC
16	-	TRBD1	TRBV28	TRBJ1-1	CASSPEGTGPYTEAFF	TGTGCCAGCAGTCCAGAGGGGACAGGACCTTACACTGAAGCTTTCTTT
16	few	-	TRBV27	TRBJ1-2	CASSLTPPRVNYGYTF	TGTGCCAGCAGTTTAACCCCGCCCAGGGTTAACTATGGCTACACCTTC
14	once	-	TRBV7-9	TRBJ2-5	CASSLEGSQETQYF	TGTGCCAGCAGCTTAGAGGGTAGTCAAGAGACCCAGTACTTC
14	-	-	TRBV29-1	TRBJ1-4	CSVELVATNEKLFF	TGCAGCGTTGAACTAGTTGCAACTAATGAAAAACTGTTTTTT
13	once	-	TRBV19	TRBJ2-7	CASAPRSSYEQYF	TGTGCCAGCGCCCCCCGGAGCTCCTACGAGCAGTACTTC
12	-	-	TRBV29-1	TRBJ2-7	CSVKTDSYEQYF	TGCAGCGTAAAGACGGACTCCTACGAGCAGTACTTC
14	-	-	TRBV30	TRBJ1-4	CAWSDQGRPEKLFF	TGTGCCTGGAGTGACCAGGGTAGACCCGAAAAACTGTTTTTT
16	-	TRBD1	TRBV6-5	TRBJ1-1	CASSFGQGRFWTEAFF	TGTGCCAGCAGTTTCGGACAGGGGCGGTTTTGGACTGAAGCTTTCTTT
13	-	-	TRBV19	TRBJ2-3	CASSIGGADTQYF	TGTGCCAGTAGTATCGGTGGGGCAGATACGCAGTATTTT
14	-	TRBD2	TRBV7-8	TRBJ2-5	CASSFRTSGETQYF	TGTGCCAGCAGCTTTCGGACTAGCGGAGAGACCCAGTACTTC
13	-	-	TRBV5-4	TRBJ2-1	CASSHAAYNEQFF	TGTGCCAGCAGCCACGCGGCGTACAATGAGCAGTTCTTC
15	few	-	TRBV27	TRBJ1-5	CASSLSPGINQPQHF	TGTGCCAGCAGTTTATCGCCGGGGATAAATCAGCCCCAGCATTTT
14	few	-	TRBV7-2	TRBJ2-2	CASSLVGNTGELFF	TGTGCCAGCAGCTTAGTTGGGAACACCGGGGAGCTGTTTTTT
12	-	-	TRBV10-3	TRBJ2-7	CATAGGSYEQYF	TGTGCCACCGCCGGGGGCTCCTACGAGCAGTACTTC
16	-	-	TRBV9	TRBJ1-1	CASSVGSATLNTEAFF	TGTGCCAGCAGCGTAGGTTCTGCCACGCTGAACACTGAAGCTTTCTTT
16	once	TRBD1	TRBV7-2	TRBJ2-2	CASSMTGGANTGELFF	TGTGCCAGCAGCATGACAGGGGGCGCGAACACCGGGGAGCTGTTTTTT
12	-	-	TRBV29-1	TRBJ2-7	CSVEVGSYEQYF	TGCAGCGTTGAGGTGGGATCCTACGAGCAGTACTTC